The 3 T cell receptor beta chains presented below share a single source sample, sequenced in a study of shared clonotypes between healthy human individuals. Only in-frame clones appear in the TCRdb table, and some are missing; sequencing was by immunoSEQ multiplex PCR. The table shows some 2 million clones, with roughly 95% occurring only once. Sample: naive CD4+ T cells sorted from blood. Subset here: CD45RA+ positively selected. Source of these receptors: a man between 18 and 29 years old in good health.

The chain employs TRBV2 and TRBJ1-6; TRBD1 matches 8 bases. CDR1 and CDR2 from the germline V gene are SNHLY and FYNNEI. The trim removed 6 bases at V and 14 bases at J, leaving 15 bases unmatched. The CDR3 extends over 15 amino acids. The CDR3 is CASRGQGAGPSSLHF. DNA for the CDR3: TGTGCCAGCAGAGGACAGGGAGCCGGACCTTCGTCCCTCCACTTT.

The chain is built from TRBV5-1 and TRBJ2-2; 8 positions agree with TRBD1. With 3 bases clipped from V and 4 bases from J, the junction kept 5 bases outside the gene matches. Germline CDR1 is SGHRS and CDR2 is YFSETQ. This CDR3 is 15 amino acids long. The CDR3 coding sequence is TGCGCCAGCAGCTCTCAGGGGGCCGGCACCGGGGAGCTGTTTTTT. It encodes CASSSQGAGTGELFF. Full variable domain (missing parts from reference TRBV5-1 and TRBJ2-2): KAGVTQTPRYLIKTRGQQVTLSCSPISGHRSVSWYQQTPGQGLQFLFEYFSETQRNKGNFPGRFSGRQFSNSRSEMNVSTLELGDSALYLCASSSQGAGTGELFFGEGSRLTVL.

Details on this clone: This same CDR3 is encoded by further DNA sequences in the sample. Here the CDR3 reads CASSLTTYEQYF. The CDR3 DNA follows: TGTGCCAGCAGCCTGACCACCTACGAGCAGTACTTC. J is TRBJ2-7 and V is TRBV11-2, with unresolved D. Trimming stripped 5 bases from V and 2 bases from J, with 7 bases between. CDR1 is SGHAT, CDR2 FQNNGV, per germline. The CDR3 contains 12 residues.